The rows below give T cell receptor beta chains drawn from one sample of a study of Graves' ophthalmopathy and Graves' hyperthyroidism. TCRdb re-derived calls from the multiplex PCR reads in MiXCR, one entry per CDR3 protein. The profile shows 500,000 to 700,000 distinct CDR3 sequences, about two fifths of them singletons. The sequencing sample was made of peripheral blood or thyroid tissue (not recorded which). All receptors come from an adult man with Graves' hyperthyroidism. CDR3s include the opening cysteine and the closing phenylalanine or tryptophan. A D gene is named only where the DNA matches it firmly. Clone size is shown for a subset of rows, as once, few, many or a class of expanded clone.

j_call d_call v_call clone_size cdr3_nt cdr3_aa
TRBJ2-4 . TRBV29-1 . TGCAGCGTTGAATTGAGGGAGACCAAAAACATTCAGTACTTC CSVELRETKNIQYF
TRBJ2-3 . TRBV5-1 few TGCGCCAGCAGCCTGAACGTCGCAGATACGCAGTATTTT CASSLNVADTQYF
TRBJ2-7 TRBD1 TRBV7-8 many TGTGCCAGCAGCCCAATGCCGGGACAGAGAACCTACGAGCAGTACTTC CASSPMPGQRTYEQYF
TRBJ1-1 TRBD1 TRBV19 many TGTGCCAGTGGCACAGGGGGCTTGGGAACTGAAGCTTTCTTT CASGTGGLGTEAFF
TRBJ2-7 . TRBV10-3 many TGTGCCTCAACCCTAGAAGGCGGGGAAACCTACGAGCAGTACTTC CASTLEGGETYEQYF
TRBJ1-2 . TRBV5-6 . TGTGCCAGCAGTTTAAACAGTAACTATGGCTACACCTTC CASSLNSNYGYTF
TRBJ2-5 TRBD1 TRBV2 few TGTGCCAGCAGTGCGGACAGGGGGGAAGAGACCCAGTACTTC CASSADRGEETQYF
TRBJ2-2 . TRBV27 . TGTGCCAGCAGTTATAACCCCCTCACCGGGGAGCTGTTTTTT CASSYNPLTGELFF
TRBJ2-7 TRBD1 TRBV18 once TGTGCCAGCTCACTCGGGGACAGCATCTCCTACGAGCAGTACTTC CASSLGDSISYEQYF
TRBJ2-7 . TRBV6-9 . TGTGCCAGCAGCAAGGGGCTAGGGAACTACGAGCAGTACTTC CASSKGLGNYEQYF
TRBJ1-1 . TRBV5-1 few TGCGCCAGCAGCGGGGGAACAGGAGAGAACACTGAAGCTTTCTTT CASSGGTGENTEAFF
TRBJ2-5 . TRBV19 many TGTGCCAGTAGTACCTCGGGGAAGGAAGAGACCCAGTACTTC CASSTSGKEETQYF
TRBJ1-2 . TRBV7-2 many TGTGCCAGCAGCCCGGACGGGGCTAACTATGGCTACACCTTC CASSPDGANYGYTF
TRBJ2-3 TRBD1 TRBV12-3/TRBV12-4 . TGTGCCAGCAGCGTACCGGACAGGGGGTCAGATACGCAGTACTTT CASSVPDRGSDTQYF
TRBJ1-2 . TRBV7-9 . TGTGCCAGCAGCCCCGGCGCGGGGGATTGTGGCTACACCTTC CASSPGAGDCGYTF
TRBJ2-7 TRBD2 TRBV20-1 once TGCAGTGCTAGAGGGTTCGGCGGGAGGGATGGTGAGCAGTACTTC CSARGFGGRDGEQYF
TRBJ2-7 . TRBV20-1 many TGCAGTGCTAGAGGGGGCGGTTACGAGCAGTACTTC CSARGGGYEQYF
TRBJ2-7 TRBD2 TRBV7-9 many TGTGCCAGCAGCTTAGCGGGACTAGCAATCGAGCAGTACTTC CASSLAGLAIEQYF
TRBJ2-7 . TRBV2 once TGTGCCAGCAGTAAAGGAGGAGGCAGCTCCTACGAGCAGTACTTC CASSKGGGSSYEQYF
TRBJ2-6 . TRBV7-9 many TGTGCCAGCAATCAGGGCACCGGGGCCAACGTCCTGACTTTC CASNQGTGANVLTF
TRBJ2-5 TRBD1 TRBV11-2 few TGTGCCAGCAGCTTAGTGTCCCCTCGGACAGGCCAAGAGACCCAGTACTTC CASSLVSPRTGQETQYF
TRBJ2-2 . TRBV7-3 many TGTGCCAGCAGCTTAACGGGCGACCAAGCTAGGGAGCTGTTTTTT CASSLTGDQARELFF
TRBJ1-2 . TRBV2 few TGTGCCAGCACATCCTCCAGGGGAAGAAGTGGCTACACCTTC CASTSSRGRSGYTF
TRBJ2-7 . TRBV12-3/TRBV12-4 many TGTGCCAGCAGCCCGTGGCAGGGGTCCTACGAGCAGTACTTC CASSPWQGSYEQYF
TRBJ2-7 . TRBV28 . TGTGCCAGCAGTTTTGGTGATCATGGGGAGCAGTACTTC CASSFGDHGEQYF
TRBJ1-1 . TRBV9 many TGTGCCAGCAGCGTAGACGGTTTCGGAGGGGCGAACGCTGAAGCTTTCTTT CASSVDGFGGANAEAFF
TRBJ2-2 TRBD1 TRBV24-1 . TGTGCCACCAGTGATCCCGCCGGGACAGGGGTTAACACCGGGGAGCTGTTTTTT CATSDPAGTGVNTGELFF
TRBJ2-7 . TRBV20-1 . TGCAGTTTCAGTAGGATCGTAAGCTCCTACGAGCAGTACTTC CSFSRIVSSYEQYF
TRBJ1-5 . TRBV12-3/TRBV12-4 many TGTGCCAGCAGTTCCCAGGGAGTGGGCAATCAGCCCCAGCATTTT CASSSQGVGNQPQHF
TRBJ2-5 . TRBV12-3/TRBV12-4 . TGTGCCAGCAGTCCCGTGGAGACCCAGTACTTC CASSPVETQYF
TRBJ2-7 . TRBV2 few TGTGCCAGCAGTGAGAAACACTACGAGCAGTACTTC CASSEKHYEQYF
TRBJ2-7 . TRBV2 . TGTGCCAGCAGTGAAGTCAGGGGTCAGTACTTC CASSEVRGQYF
TRBJ1-1 . TRBV25-1 many TGTGCCAGCAGTGAGATGAGGTCGGGCGCTGAAGCTTTCTTT CASSEMRSGAEAFF
TRBJ1-1 . TRBV3-1 . TGTGCCAGCAGCCAAGCCGGGAACACTGAAGCTTTCTTT CASSQAGNTEAFF
TRBJ1-2 . TRBV9 many TGTGCCAGCAGCTTACGGGACACAGCTAACTATGGCTACACCTTC CASSLRDTANYGYTF
TRBJ1-1 . TRBV7-2 few TGTGCCAGCAGCTTAGCCTGGGTTAGCACTGAAGCTTTCTTT CASSLAWVSTEAFF
TRBJ1-2 . TRBV6-6 few TGTGCCAGCAGGTTTAATACACAGGTTAACTATGGCTACACCTTC CASRFNTQVNYGYTF
TRBJ2-2 . TRBV7-2 . TGTGCCAGCAGCTCCCCAGACAGCAACACCGGGGAGCTGTTTTTT CASSSPDSNTGELFF
TRBJ2-7 . TRBV20-1 many TGCAGTGCTAGAGACTCACCAATCGACTACGAGCAGTACTTC CSARDSPIDYEQYF
TRBJ1-6 . TRBV12-3/TRBV12-4 . TGTGCCAGCACCTTAGGACACTCTCCACCCCTCCACTTT CASTLGHSPPLHF
TRBJ2-7 . TRBV6-5 many TGTGCCAGCAGTTACTCTCCCCTTGGACTGCCCGACGAGCAGTACTTC CASSYSPLGLPDEQYF
TRBJ1-4 . TRBV7-9 many TGTGCCAGCAGCTTAGAAGGGGCAACTAATGAAAAACTGTTTTTT CASSLEGATNEKLFF
TRBJ1-5 . TRBV10-3 . TGTGCCATCAGTGAATACGGGCAGAATCAGCCCCAGCATTTT CAISEYGQNQPQHF
TRBJ1-6 TRBD1 TRBV9 many TGTGCCAGCAGCACTCCTGGACAGGGGGACTCCTATAATTCACCCCTCCACTTT CASSTPGQGDSYNSPLHF
TRBJ1-6 TRBD1 TRBV2 . TGTGCCAGCACTACGGGGGGACAGAGCTCCTATAATTCACCCCTCCACTTT CASTTGGQSSYNSPLHF
TRBJ2-7 TRBD2 TRBV7-9 many TGTGCCAGCAGCCAAGAGGTAGCGGGAGGACCCTACGAGCAGTACTTC CASSQEVAGGPYEQYF
TRBJ1-2 . TRBV2 many TGTGCCAGCGCAGTGAATCGGGGATTGGGCTACACCTTC CASAVNRGLGYTF
TRBJ2-7 TRBD2 TRBV5-1 many TGCGCCAGCAGCTTTGGGGGGGTGTTGGAGCAGTACTTC CASSFGGVLEQYF
TRBJ2-5 . TRBV24-1 . TGTGCCAGCTCACCATTTGGCAGCCCCCAAGAGACCCAGTACTTC CASSPFGSPQETQYF
TRBJ2-5 TRBD1 TRBV7-9 . TGTGCCAGCAGCCTACAGGGGGCATTGGAGACCCAGTACTTC CASSLQGALETQYF
TRBJ1-3 . TRBV3-1 . TGTGCCAGCGCGCTGAGCTCTGGAAACACCATATATTTT CASALSSGNTIYF
TRBJ1-5 TRBD1 TRBV28 few TGTGCCAGCACCCTCCCAGGGGGCTGGAGCAATCAGCCCCAGCATTTT CASTLPGGWSNQPQHF